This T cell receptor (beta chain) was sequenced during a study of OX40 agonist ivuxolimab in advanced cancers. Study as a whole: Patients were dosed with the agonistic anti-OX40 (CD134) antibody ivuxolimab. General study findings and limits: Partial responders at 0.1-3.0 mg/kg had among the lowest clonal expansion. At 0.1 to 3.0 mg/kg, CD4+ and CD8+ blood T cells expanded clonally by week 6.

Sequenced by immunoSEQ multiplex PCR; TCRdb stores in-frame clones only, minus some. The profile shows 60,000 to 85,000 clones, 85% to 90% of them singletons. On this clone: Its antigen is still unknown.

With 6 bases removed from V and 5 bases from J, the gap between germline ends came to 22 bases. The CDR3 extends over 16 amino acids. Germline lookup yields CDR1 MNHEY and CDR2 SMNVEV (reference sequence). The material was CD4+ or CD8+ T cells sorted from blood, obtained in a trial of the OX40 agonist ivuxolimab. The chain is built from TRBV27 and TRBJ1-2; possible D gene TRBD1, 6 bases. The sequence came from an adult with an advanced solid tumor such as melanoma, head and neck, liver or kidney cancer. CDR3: CASSPNRQGIGYGYTF. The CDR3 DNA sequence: TGTGCCAGCAGCCCAAACCGCCAGGGGATCGGGTATGGCTACACCTTC.